A selection of T cell receptor beta chains follows, all from one sample in a study of blood T cell repertoires in COVID-19. Profiled with immunoSEQ multiplex PCR; TCRdb holds only in-frame clones, not every one. The sample lists approximately 190,000 clones, around 84% seen once, with roughly 5.7% in the top ten. Material for sequencing was peripheral blood. Receptors originate from a man at least 80 years old with acute or convalescent COVID-19. Both conserved end residues are part of each CDR3. Each record gives: J gene, CDR3 length, V gene, CDR3 protein.

TRBJ2-7 14 TRBV21-1 CASSKVHRRYEQYF
TRBJ2-1 15 TRBV29-1 CSVEKTSGSFGEQFF
TRBJ1-3 14 TRBV2 CASGGQGMGNTIYF
TRBJ1-2 11 TRBV30 CAWSVRGGYTF
TRBJ1-5 14 TRBV6-6 CASSSQPSNQPQHF
TRBJ2-2 19 TRBV21-1 CASSKRGSTGDANTGELFF
TRBJ1-1 13 TRBV6-5 CASSPRGNTEAFF
TRBJ1-5 15 TRBV2 CASSERQNSNQPQHF
TRBJ2-6 16 TRBV7-2 CASSWTGGSGANVLTF
TRBJ1-4 17 TRBV11-2 CASSLIGGQFTNEKLFF
TRBJ1-1 14 TRBV18 CASSPLSGNTEAFF
TRBJ2-1 14 TRBV18 CASSLLESRAEQFF
TRBJ1-2 15 TRBV2 CASMMTGLPNYGYTF
TRBJ2-3 14 TRBV30 CAWAAERSTDTQYF
TRBJ2-7 15 TRBV28 CASRETGTASYEQYF
TRBJ2-7 14 TRBV5-1 CASSLVWESYEQYF
TRBJ2-1 15 TRBV2 CASSPHLGLAGEQFF
TRBJ2-3 15 TRBV19 CASTRTGPSTDTQYF
TRBJ1-1 15 TRBV5-1 CASSQQWGQNTEAFF
TRBJ1-3 15 TRBV19 CASSMRLSSGNTIYF
TRBJ1-4 15 TRBV11-2 CASSLTGGSNEKLFF
TRBJ1-4 16 TRBV5-8 CASRLDRGATNEKLFF
TRBJ1-1 14 TRBV7-2 CASRPTGGYTEAFF
TRBJ2-5 15 TRBV10-1 CASSELTEPAGAQYF
TRBJ2-1 14 TRBV20-1 CSASSGEGHLEQFF
TRBJ1-1 11 TRBV6-5 CASQMNTEAFF
TRBJ2-5 17 TRBV7-9 CASCSWRGSTIQETQYF